The 15 T cell receptor beta chains reported below all come from one sample, sequenced in a study of control samples from healthy donors and cancer patients. TCRdb's table, derived via immunoSEQ multiplex PCR, lists solely in-frame clones and lacks some. This sample yields 95,000 to 150,000 clones, of which 80% to 90% are seen a single time; about 12% belongs to the top ten. The material sequenced was blood. The receptors were gathered from a man under 40 in good health.

This chain connects TRBV10-2 to TRBJ2-2; perhaps D is TRBD1 or TRBD2 (5 bases each). Germline V lookup: CDR1 WSHSY, CDR2 SAAADI. The CDR3 length is 15 residues. Trimming stripped 8 bases from V and 4 bases from J, with 17 bases between. The CDR3 bases are TGCGCCAGCGGGTGGACCGGGGCCGGCACCGGGGAGCTGTTTTTT. It encodes CASGWTGAGTGELFF.

CDR3 bases: TGCGCCAGCAGTGAGTCGGCAGGGGCTGGAAACACCATATATTTT. Its protein product is CASSESAGAGNTIYF. The genes are TRBV10-2 and TRBJ1-3; weak D call: TRBD1 (6 bases). This CDR3 is built from 15 residues. Trimming cost V 0 bases and J 2 bases, with 8 bases left between them. Per germline, CDR1 WSHSY and CDR2 SAAADI.

V gene TRBV27 combines with J gene TRBJ2-2; the D gene could be TRBD1 or TRBD2 (5 bases each). From germline, CDR1 is MNHEY and CDR2 SMNVEV (reference sequence). The CDR3 is made up of 15 amino acids. V shed 5 bases and J shed 2 bases, with 12 bases lying between them. The CDR3, as DNA: TGTGCCAGCAGTCCGGGGACCCTAAACACCGGGGAGCTGTTTTTT. Amino acid sequence: CASSPGTLNTGELFF.

The chain uses TRBV7-6 and TRBJ1-6; D ambiguous. The CDR3 is made up of 16 amino acids. Trimming took 6 bases from V and 0 from J, leaving 12 bases between them. Germline lookup yields CDR1 SGHVS and CDR2 FNYEAQ. The CDR3 loop reads CASSRAPTSYNSPLHF. As DNA, the CDR3 is TGTGCCAGCAGTCGCGCCCCAACCTCCTATAATTCACCCCTCCACTTT.

The DNA of the CDR3 is TGTGCCAGCAGCGTAGGACCGGAGAACTATGGCTACACCTTC. Protein sequence: CASSVGPENYGYTF. The chain recombines TRBV9 with TRBJ1-2; D is unclear. The CDR3 consists of 14 residues. Trimming left V 0 bases short and J 2 bases short, with 8 bases between. Germline V lookup: CDR1 SGDLS, CDR2 YYNGEE.

The V call is TRBV7-2, the J call TRBJ1-1; D is unresolved. The CDR3 spans 16 residues. The V gene's germline CDR1 is SGHTA and CDR2 FQGNSA. Trimming took 5 bases from V and 0 from J, leaving 16 bases between them. CDR3 sequence reads: CASSPQNAALNTEAFF. In DNA, the CDR3 is TGTGCCAGCAGCCCCCAAAATGCGGCCTTGAACACTGAAGCTTTCTTT.

The chain carries TRBV7-2 and TRBJ2-1, with a weak D call TRBD2 (7 bases). This CDR3 comprises 15 residues. Germline CDR1 SGHTA, CDR2 FQGNSA. V was trimmed by 1 base and J by 7 bases, leaving 14 bases between them. Here the CDR3 reads CASSLGGGAANEQFF. The CDR3 DNA sequence: TGTGCCAGCAGCTTAGGAGGGGGGGCCGCGAATGAGCAGTTCTTC. Using reference TRBV7-2 and TRBJ2-1 for the parts outside the CDR3, the full variable domain is GAGVSQSPSNKVTEKGKDVELRCDPISGHTALYWYRQSLGQGLEFLIYFQGNSAPDKSGLPSDRFSAERTGGSVSTLTIQRTQQEDSAVYLCASSLGGGAANEQFFGPGTRLTVL.

This rearrangement joins TRBV10-2 to TRBJ1-1; 8 positions match TRBD1. With V trimmed by 7 bases and J by 4 bases, 5 bases remained unmatched. In germline, CDR1 is WSHSY, CDR2 SAAADI. The CDR3 covers 13 residues. The DNA for the CDR3 is TGCGCCAGCACGGGACAGGCGGGCACTGAAGCTTTCTTT. Protein: CASTGQAGTEAFF.

V usage is TRBV15 and J usage is TRBJ2-5; 7 positions match TRBD1. The V segment lost 3 bases and the J segment 3 bases; nucleotides outside the gene matches: 7. From germline, CDR1 is LNHNV and CDR2 YYDKDF (reference sequence). The CDR3 runs to 15 residues. The CDR3: CATSRNRDRKETQYF. DNA for the CDR3: TGTGCCACCAGCAGGAACCGGGACAGAAAAGAGACCCAGTACTTC. The full variable domain, completed using reference TRBV15 and TRBJ2-5, is DAMVIQNPRYQVTQFGKPVTLSCSQTLNHNVMYWYQQKSSQAPKLLFHYYDKDFNNEADTPDNFQSRRPNTSFCFLDIRSPGLGDTAMYLCATSRNRDRKETQYFGPGTRLLVL.

This clone was detected only once. The rearrangement links TRBV10-3 to TRBJ2-2; the match to TRBD1 covers 8 bases. The V and J ends lost 4 bases and 0 bases, in that order; junction bases with no gene match: 4. Germline V gene data show CDR1 as ENHRY and CDR2 as SYGVKD. CDR3 size: 16 residues. In nucleotides, the CDR3 is TGTGCCATCAGTGTGGACAGGGCCCCGAACACCGGGGAGCTGTTTTTT. Its translation is CAISVDRAPNTGELFF.

The chain employs TRBV14 and TRBJ2-1; possibly TRBD1 or TRBD2 for D (5 bases each). Germline CDR1 is SGHDN and CDR2 is FVKESK. The CDR3 covers 16 residues. Between the trimmed V and J ends, which lost 3 bases and 0 bases, there was a span of 12 bases. CDR3: CASSHRDGRSYNEQFF. CDR3 bases: TGTGCCAGCAGCCATCGGGACGGCCGCTCCTACAATGAGCAGTTCTTC.

The chain is built from TRBV7-5 and TRBJ2-1; TRBD1, the D gene given by the table, was not confirmed from the DNA. TRBV7-5 is listed as a pseudogene. This CDR3 region has 12 residues. CDR3 loop: CVRSLAGHEQFF. The DNA of the CDR3 is TGTGTCAGAAGCTTAGCGGGGCATGAGCAGTTCTTC.

V usage is TRBV10-1 and J usage is TRBJ1-2; tentative D call: TRBD1 (6 bases). CDR3 length: 13 residues. In germline, CDR1 is WNHNN, CDR2 SYGVQD (reference sequence). Trimming shortened V by 11 bases and J by 1 base, and 14 bases separated the two germline ends. CDR3 nucleotide sequence: TGCGCCGGTGTGGGACACAATAACTATGGCTACACCTTC. Translation gives CAGVGHNNYGYTF.

This chain uses TRBV28 with TRBJ2-5; D might be TRBD2 (7 bases). The CDR3 totals 14 residues. Trimming pared 5 bases from V and 4 bases from J, leaving 14 bases between. Germline CDR1 is MDHEN and CDR2 is SYDVKM. The CDR3 loop reads CASSDPGGGETQYF. DNA for the CDR3: TGTGCCAGCAGTGACCCGGGGGGCGGAGAGACCCAGTACTTC. The whole variable domain, filled in from reference TRBV28 and TRBJ2-5, reads DVKVTQSSRYLVKRTGEKVFLECVQDMDHENMFWYRQDPGLGLRLIYFSYDVKMKEKGDIPEGYSVSREKKERFSLILESASTNQTSMYLCASSDPGGGETQYFGPGTRLLVL.

This clone was recorded only once. V usage is TRBV5-1 and J usage is TRBJ1-1; D is unresolved. The CDR3 runs 14 residues. V lost 3 bases to trimming and J lost 1 base, with 10 bases between them. The germline V gene has CDR1 SGHRS and CDR2 YFSETQ. The CDR3 DNA follows: TGCGCCAGCAGCTCCGACTACGCGAACACTGAAGCTTTCTTT. Its translation is CASSSDYANTEAFF.